This record concerns one T cell receptor (beta chain) sequence. Its antigen is currently unknown. These data belong to a study of response to subunit inactivated influenza vaccine. The CDR3 is 15 residues long. Germline V gene lookup returns CDR1 SGHTA and CDR2 FQGNSA. The V end lost 2 bases, the J end lost 4 bases, and 12 bases lay between the germline ends. Via MiXCR, TCRdb re-called the RT-PCR reads, giving one row per CDR3 protein. The repertoire holds roughly 700,000 distinct CDR3 sequences, with 15% to 18% as singletons. Study results and caveats: Only a handful of new T cells, the authors suggested, are recruited with each seasonal influenza vaccination.

The clonotype comes from a man over 45 who received an inactivated influenza vaccine. The input for sequencing was PBMCs from blood, taken about 13 days after vaccination. The chain is built from TRBV7-2 and TRBJ1-5; D unclear. The CDR3 nucleotides read TGTGCCAGCAGCTTAACTCCGGCTGGTAATCAGCCCCAGCATTTT. Protein product: CASSLTPAGNQPQHF.